This T cell receptor (beta chain) was captured in a study of T cell responses to AZD1222 COVID-19 vaccine. Overall study: Second-dose groups at about 4 or about 12 weeks were pooled. General observations from the study: Donors were largely white British and mainly female; clonal diversity was possibly underestimated. Baseline testing showed seropositivity in only 6 or 7 AZD1222 recipients. Close to half of all spike-specific TCRs reportedly target regions of the variants that are unmutated.

V shed 5 bases and J 1 base; nucleotides not matched to a gene: 10. Germline loops: CDR1 PRHDT, CDR2 FYEKMQ (reference sequence). The CDR3 runs 18 residues. A single count supports this clone. Its target is not known. The method was immunoSEQ multiplex PCR; TCRdb's version includes in-frame clones alone and lacks a portion of them. Seen here are 90,000 to 120,000 clones, just over 85% observed once, and the top ten hold over 3%. This chain connects TRBV13 to TRBJ2-2; 10 bases map to TRBD2. The specimen comprised peripheral blood, sampled on day 0 of AZD1222 vaccination. The source of this sequence is an adult in good health. The DNA of the CDR3 is TGTGCCAGCAGCCCCGTCATGGCTAGCGGGGGGAACACCGGGGAGCTGTTTTTT. This translates into CASSPVMASGGNTGELFF.